These 21 T cell receptor beta chains originate from one sample sequenced in a study of T cell responses to AZD1222 COVID-19 vaccine. TCRdb's copy holds only in-frame clones and misses some; the assay was immunoSEQ multiplex PCR. Of under 95,000 clones listed, 80% to 90% are singletons. The starting material was peripheral blood, obtained on day 0 of AZD1222 vaccination. The source of these receptors is an adult in good health.

The CDR3 reads CASSRTGSSYEQYF. Here the CDR3 DNA reads TGTGCCAGCAGTCGGACAGGCAGTTCCTACGAGCAGTACTTC. This sequence joins TRBV27 and TRBJ2-7, with 7 bases matching TRBD1. The CDR3 loop spans 14 amino acids. Germline V gene lookup returns CDR1 MNHEY and CDR2 SMNVEV (reference sequence). Trimming removed 5 bases from V and 1 base from J; junction bases left unmatched: 5.

V usage is TRBV5-8 and J usage is TRBJ1-3; D ambiguous. Per the germline V gene, CDR1 is SGHTS and CDR2 is YDEGEE. The germline V and J ends were trimmed by 0 bases and 5 bases, with 6 bases remaining between them. The CDR3 has 13 residues. CDR3 in amino acids: CASSLAGRNTIYF. CDR3 in DNA: TGTGCCAGCAGCTTGGCGGGCAGAAACACCATATATTTT. Combining the CDR3 with reference TRBV5-8 and TRBJ1-3 gives the whole variable domain EAGVTQSPTHLIKTRGQQATLRCSPISGHTSVYWYQQALGLGLQFLLWYDEGEERNRGNFPPRFSGRQFPNYSSELNVNALELEDSALYLCASSLAGRNTIYFGEGSWLTVV.

The chain uses TRBV5-1 and TRBJ2-2; D is ambiguous. The CDR3 has 14 residues. From germline, CDR1 is SGHRS and CDR2 YFSETQ. Trimming shortened V by 4 bases and J by 3 bases, and 10 bases separated the two germline ends. CDR3 nucleotide sequence: TGCGCCAGCAGCCCTGAAGGTTACACCGGGGAGCTGTTTTTT. Encoded protein: CASSPEGYTGELFF.

The genes are TRBV11-2 and TRBJ2-1, with unresolved D. This CDR3 comprises 15 residues. The V end lost 0 bases, the J end lost 4 bases, and 10 bases lay between the germline ends. Germline loops: CDR1 SGHAT, CDR2 FQNNGV. CDR3 sequence: CASSLDLGRYNEQFF. CDR3 nucleotide sequence: TGTGCCAGCAGCTTAGATCTCGGACGGTACAATGAGCAGTTCTTC.

CDR3 nucleotides: TGTGCCAGCACCGTAAGGACAGGGGGCACGCTTGTAACCTACAATGAGCAGTTCTTC. Translation gives CASTVRTGGTLVTYNEQFF. V usage is TRBV28 and J usage is TRBJ2-1, with 11 bases fitting TRBD1. The V and J ends lost 7 bases and 2 bases, in that order; junction bases with no gene match: 16. CDR3 length: 19 amino acids. CDR1 is MDHEN, CDR2 SYDVKM, per germline.

CDR3 DNA: TGTGCCAGCAGCCCCCCAGTGGGCGACTACACCTTC. Its protein product is CASSPPVGDYTF. The V and J genes are TRBV5-6 and TRBJ1-2; D is uncertain. The CDR3 is made up of 12 amino acids. The V end lost 4 bases, the J end lost 10 bases, and 14 bases lay between the germline ends. Germline V gives CDR1 SGHDT, CDR2 YYEEEE.

The chain employs TRBV7-9 and TRBJ2-7, with D uncertain. Germline V gene sequence: CDR1 SEHNR, CDR2 FQNEAQ (reference sequence). The ends were cut back, 6 bases at V and 0 bases at J, with 12 bases in the middle. CDR3 size: 14 residues. CDR3 sequence: CASRAQPSSYEQYF. CDR3 in DNA: TGTGCCAGCAGGGCACAGCCGAGCTCCTACGAGCAGTACTTC.

The CDR3 protein is CASSLRRADSGNTIYF. DNA of the CDR3: TGTGCCAGCAGCTTGCGCAGGGCCGACTCTGGAAACACCATATATTTT. The V and J genes are TRBV7-2 and TRBJ1-3; a weak D match, TRBD1 (5 bases). The germline V gene encodes CDR1 SGHTA and CDR2 FQGNSA. V was pared by 3 bases and J by 0 bases, with 12 bases between. This CDR3 has 16 amino acids. Full variable domain (missing parts from reference TRBV7-2 and TRBJ1-3): GAGVSQSPSNKVTEKGKDVELRCDPISGHTALYWYRQSLGQGLEFLIYFQGNSAPDKSGLPSDRFSAERTGGSVSTLTIQRTQQEDSAVYLCASSLRRADSGNTIYFGEGSWLTVV.

The chain combines TRBV11-2 with TRBJ2-3, with TRBD2 matching over 7 bases. The length of the CDR3 is 13 residues. Germline V gene sequence: CDR1 SGHAT, CDR2 FQNNGV. V lost 7 bases to trimming and J lost 5 bases; unmatched junction nucleotides: 6. The CDR3 nucleotides read TGTGCCAGCACCCAGTGGGAGGGAGATACGCAGTATTTT. The encoded protein is CASTQWEGDTQYF.

This clone showed up just once. The chain links TRBV6-5 to TRBJ2-1, with TRBD1 matching over 8 bases. The CDR3 is 13 amino acids. CDR1 and CDR2 (germline): MNHEY, SVGAGI. Trimming removed 7 bases from V and 10 bases from J; junction bases left unmatched: 9. The CDR3 loop is CASTRGHGGEQFF. The DNA of the CDR3 is TGTGCCAGCACCAGGGGGCACGGGGGAGAGCAGTTCTTC.

CDR3 protein: CASSPRRGIQETQYF. CDR3 nucleotides: TGTGCCAGCAGCCCGAGGAGGGGAATCCAAGAGACCCAGTACTTC. V gene TRBV5-4 combines with J gene TRBJ2-5, with TRBD2 as a possible D gene (6 bases). V was pared by 4 bases and J by 1 base, with 14 bases between. CDR1 and CDR2 from the germline V gene are SGHNT and YYREEE (reference sequence). The CDR3 spans 15 residues.

This chain links TRBV5-1 with TRBJ2-1; unclear D gene. V shed 2 bases and J shed 10 bases, with 16 bases lying between them. This CDR3 contains 14 residues. CDR1 and CDR2 (germline): SGHRS, YFSETQ. CDR3 nucleotide sequence: TGCGCCAGCAGCTTAGGAAGGATGTCGGGCGAGCAGTTCTTC. Residues: CASSLGRMSGEQFF.

The chain is built from TRBV28 and TRBJ2-4; TRBD1 agrees at 7 bases. CDR3 length equals 15 residues. The germline CDR1 and CDR2 sequences are MDHEN and SYDVKM. With 5 bases clipped from V and 4 bases from J, the junction kept 8 bases outside the gene matches. The CDR3 DNA reads as TGTGCCAGCAGTCTCCAGCCGGGACAGAAAAACATTCAGTACTTC. Encoded protein: CASSLQPGQKNIQYF.

This clone was found once. The chain is built from TRBV19 and TRBJ1-2, with D possibly being TRBD1 (6 bases). The CDR3 covers 13 residues. From germline, CDR1 is LNHDA and CDR2 SQIVND (reference sequence). V was shortened by 7 bases and J by 7 bases, with 16 bases between the two germline ends. The CDR3 DNA reads TGTGCCAGTAAACCCACAGGGCTGCGTGGCTACACCTTC. As protein: CASKPTGLRGYTF.

Worth noting for this clone: At one end the junction does not follow the germline gene, possibly because of a read error. This chain connects TRBV10-3 to TRBJ2-1; tentative D call: TRBD2 (5 bases). Germline loops: CDR1 ENHRY, CDR2 SYGVKD. The CDR3 sequence is 15 residues long. Here the CDR3 reads CAISEGPRDYNEQFF. CDR3 nucleotide sequence: TGTGCCATCAGTGAGGGACCGAGGGATTACAACGAGCAGTTCTTC.

This chain joins TRBV6-5 and TRBJ2-1; 10 positions agree with TRBD2. Looked up from germline, CDR1 is MNHEY and CDR2 is SVGAGI. After removal of 2 bases from V and 9 bases from J, the junction contained 10 bases not matched to a gene. The CDR3 is 16 residues long. As DNA, the CDR3 is TGTGCCAGCAGTTACCAAGCGGGAGGGGTAGTTAGTGAGCAGTTCTTC. This gives the protein CASSYQAGGVVSEQFF.

This clone was detected only once. The genes are TRBV9 and TRBJ1-1; TRBD1 matches at 8 bases. The ends lost 3 bases at V and 4 bases at J; junction bases unmatched: 8. This CDR3 has 15 amino acids. In germline, CDR1 is SGDLS, CDR2 YYNGEE. CDR3 loop: CASSAGTGGATEAFF. DNA of the CDR3: TGTGCCAGCAGCGCAGGCACAGGGGGGGCCACTGAAGCTTTCTTT.

The J gene is TRBJ1-4, the V gene TRBV11-2, with 8 bases that match TRBD1. The V and J ends lost 2 bases and 8 bases, in that order; junction bases with no gene match: 4. The length of the CDR3 is 14 residues. CDR1 and CDR2 (germline): SGHAT, FQNNGV. The CDR3 reads CASSLQGAQEKLFF. In DNA form, the CDR3 reads TGTGCCAGCAGCTTACAGGGGGCGCAGGAAAAACTGTTTTTT.

There are a few counts of this clone. DNA of the CDR3: TGCGCCAGCAGCCCCTTAGTACCCTTAACCGGGGAGCTGTTTTTT. It codes for CASSPLVPLTGELFF. The chain links TRBV4-1 to TRBJ2-2; D gene unclear. CDR1 is MGHRA, CDR2 YSYEKL, per germline. Trimming cost V 4 bases and J 5 bases, with 14 bases left between them. This CDR3 is 15 amino acids long.

The chain recombines TRBV6-5 with TRBJ2-7, with TRBD2 matching 12 bases. The ends lost 4 bases at V and 4 bases at J; junction bases unmatched: 8. Germline CDR1 reads MNHEY; CDR2 reads SVGAGI. This CDR3 is 16 amino acids long. CDR3 in amino acids: CASSSRTSGNLYEQYF. As DNA, the CDR3 is TGTGCCAGCAGTTCCCGGACTAGCGGGAACCTGTACGAGCAGTACTTC.

This chain connects TRBV7-9 to TRBJ2-2, with TRBD2 identical over 7 bases. Germline-derived CDR1 and CDR2 are SEHNR and FQNEAQ (reference sequence). V dropped 3 bases and J dropped 3; count of bases not matched to a gene: 1. The CDR3 totals 14 residues. CDR3 nucleotides: TGTGCCAGCAGCTTGCTAGCGGACACCGGGGAGCTGTTTTTT. Residues: CASSLLADTGELFF. Using reference TRBV7-9 and TRBJ2-2 for the parts outside the CDR3, the full variable domain is DTGVSQNPRHKITKRGQNVTFRCDPISEHNRLYWYRQTLGQGPEFLTYFQNEAQLEKSRLLSDRFSAERPKGSFSTLEIQRTEQGDSAMYLCASSLLADTGELFFGEGSRLTVL.